This is a list of T cell receptor beta chains from one sample in a study of blood T cells in healthy people across ages. Via MiXCR, TCRdb re-called the 5' RACE reads, giving one row per CDR3 protein. The sample lists 760,000 or so distinct CDR3 sequences, 20% to 25% occurring once. This same sample was also taken into another study, of T cells of mothers and their children.

Sequencing was carried out using blood. The receptors originated from a boy between 10 and 17 years old in good health. The CDR3 runs from the conserved cysteine through the conserved F or W. Fields, in order: V gene, D gene, J gene, clone size, CDR3 protein, CDR3 DNA. D genes are given only for firm matches. Clone size is shown for a subset of rows, as once, few, many or a class of expanded clone.

v_gene: TRBV6-6
d_gene: .
j_gene: TRBJ1-1
abundance: .
CDR3aa: CASSRRGSAPNTEAFF
CDR3nt: TGTGCCAGCAGCAGGAGGGGCTCGGCTCCGAACACTGAAGCTTTCTTT

v_gene: TRBV4-2
d_gene: .
j_gene: TRBJ1-5
abundance: few
CDR3aa: CASSPGQLNQPQHF
CDR3nt: TGTGCCAGCAGCCCGGGCCAGCTTAATCAGCCCCAGCATTTT

v_gene: TRBV28
d_gene: .
j_gene: TRBJ2-1
abundance: .
CDR3aa: CASTSDPVLGNEQFF
CDR3nt: TGTGCCAGCACCTCGGACCCTGTACTCGGCAATGAGCAGTTCTTC

v_gene: TRBV6-2/TRBV6-3
d_gene: .
j_gene: TRBJ2-2
abundance: few
CDR3aa: CASSPPTETGELFF
CDR3nt: TGTGCCAGCAGTCCCCCGACAGAGACCGGGGAGCTGTTTTTT

v_gene: TRBV20-1
d_gene: TRBD1
j_gene: TRBJ2-5
abundance: few
CDR3aa: CSARDPWTGTETQYF
CDR3nt: TGCAGTGCTAGAGATCCGTGGACAGGGACGGAGACCCAGTACTTC

v_gene: TRBV15
d_gene: .
j_gene: TRBJ2-5
abundance: .
CDR3aa: CATSRQLQETQYF
CDR3nt: TGTGCCACCAGCCGACAGTTACAAGAGACCCAGTACTTC

v_gene: TRBV6-5
d_gene: TRBD1
j_gene: TRBJ1-2
abundance: .
CDR3aa: CASSYTAGTGGGVGYGYTF
CDR3nt: TGTGCCAGCAGTTATACAGCCGGGACAGGGGGCGGGGTGGGATATGGCTACACCTTC

v_gene: TRBV2
d_gene: .
j_gene: TRBJ1-2
abundance: .
CDR3aa: CASSGFPGMSGYTF
CDR3nt: TGTGCCAGCAGTGGGTTTCCAGGGATGAGTGGCTACACCTTC

v_gene: TRBV7-6
d_gene: .
j_gene: TRBJ2-7
abundance: .
CDR3aa: CASSPAGAFYEQYF
CDR3nt: TGTGCCAGCAGCCCCGCGGGGGCCTTCTACGAGCAGTACTTC

v_gene: TRBV2
d_gene: TRBD2
j_gene: TRBJ2-3
abundance: few
CDR3aa: CASSENGGRATDTQYF
CDR3nt: TGTGCCAGCAGTGAAAACGGCGGGAGGGCCACAGATACGCAGTATTTT

v_gene: TRBV7-8
d_gene: .
j_gene: TRBJ1-4
abundance: few
CDR3aa: CASSLGFGDEKLFF
CDR3nt: TGTGCCAGCAGCTTGGGCTTTGGGGATGAAAAACTGTTTTTT

v_gene: TRBV29-1
d_gene: TRBD1
j_gene: TRBJ1-4
abundance: .
CDR3aa: CSVAGTEATNEKLFF
CDR3nt: TGCAGCGTTGCCGGGACAGAAGCAACTAATGAAAAACTGTTTTTT

v_gene: TRBV20-1
d_gene: .
j_gene: TRBJ2-7
abundance: few
CDR3aa: CSAVSGSYEQYF
CDR3nt: TGCAGTGCTGTCAGCGGCTCCTACGAGCAGTACTTC

v_gene: TRBV12-3/TRBV12-4
d_gene: TRBD1
j_gene: TRBJ1-2
abundance: few
CDR3aa: CASSPWTGDYGYTF
CDR3nt: TGTGCCAGCAGTCCCTGGACAGGGGACTATGGCTACACCTTC

v_gene: TRBV28
d_gene: TRBD1
j_gene: TRBJ2-4
abundance: few
CDR3aa: CASSLSQGQGARNIQYF
CDR3nt: TGTGCCAGCAGTTTATCCCAGGGACAGGGGGCGAGGAACATTCAGTACTTC